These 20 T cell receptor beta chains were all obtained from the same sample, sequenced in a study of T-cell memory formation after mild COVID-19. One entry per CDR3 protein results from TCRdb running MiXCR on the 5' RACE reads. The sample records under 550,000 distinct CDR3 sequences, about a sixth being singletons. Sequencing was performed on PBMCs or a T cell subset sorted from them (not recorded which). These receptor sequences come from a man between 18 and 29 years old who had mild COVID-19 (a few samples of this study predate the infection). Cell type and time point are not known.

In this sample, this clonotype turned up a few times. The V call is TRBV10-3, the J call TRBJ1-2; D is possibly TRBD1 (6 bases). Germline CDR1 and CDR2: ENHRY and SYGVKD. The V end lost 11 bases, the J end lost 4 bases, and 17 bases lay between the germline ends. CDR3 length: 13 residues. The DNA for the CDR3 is TGTGCCGTCACTTCAGGGGCGCTCTATGGCTACACCTTC. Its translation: CAVTSGALYGYTF.

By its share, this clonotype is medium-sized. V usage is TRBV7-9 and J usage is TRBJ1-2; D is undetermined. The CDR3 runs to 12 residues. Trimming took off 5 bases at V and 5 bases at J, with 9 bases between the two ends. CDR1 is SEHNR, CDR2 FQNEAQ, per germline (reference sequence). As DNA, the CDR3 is TGTGCCAGCAGCGAACAAGTTTATGGCTACACCTTC. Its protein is CASSEQVYGYTF. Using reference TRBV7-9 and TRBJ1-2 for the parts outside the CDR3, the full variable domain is DTGVSQNPRHKITKRGQNVTFRCDPISEHNRLYWYRQTLGQGPEFLTYFQNEAQLEKSRLLSDRFSAERPKGSFSTLEIQRTEQGDSAMYLCASSEQVYGYTFGSGTRLTVV.

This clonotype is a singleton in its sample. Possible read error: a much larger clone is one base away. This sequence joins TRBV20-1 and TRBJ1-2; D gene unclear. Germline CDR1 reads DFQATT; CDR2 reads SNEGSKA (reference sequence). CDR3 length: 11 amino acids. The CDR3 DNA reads TGCGGCGGGGTGTTGTATGATGGCTACACCTTC. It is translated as CGGVLYDGYTF.

The CDR3 sequence is CASSPRVGGNQPQHF. The CDR3 DNA reads TGTGCCAGCAGTCCCAGGGTAGGTGGCAATCAGCCCCAGCATTTT. This chain connects TRBV27 to TRBJ1-5; D possibly corresponds to TRBD1 (5 bases). CDR3 length: 15 amino acids. CDR1 and CDR2 from the germline V gene are MNHEY and SMNVEV (reference sequence). V shed 5 bases and J shed 2 bases, with 13 bases lying between them.

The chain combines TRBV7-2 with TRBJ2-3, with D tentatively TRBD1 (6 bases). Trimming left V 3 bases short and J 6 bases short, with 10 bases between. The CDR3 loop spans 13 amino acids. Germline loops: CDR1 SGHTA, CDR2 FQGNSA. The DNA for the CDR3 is TGTGCCAGCAGCTTCAATCAGGGGGATACGCAGTATTTT. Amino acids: CASSFNQGDTQYF.

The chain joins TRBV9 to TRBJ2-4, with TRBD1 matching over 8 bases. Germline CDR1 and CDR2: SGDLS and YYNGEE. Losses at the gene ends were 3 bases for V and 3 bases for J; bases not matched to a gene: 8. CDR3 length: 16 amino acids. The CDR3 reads CASSGGRGRDKNIQYF. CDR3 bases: TGTGCCAGCAGCGGAGGCAGGGGGCGAGACAAAAACATTCAGTACTTC.

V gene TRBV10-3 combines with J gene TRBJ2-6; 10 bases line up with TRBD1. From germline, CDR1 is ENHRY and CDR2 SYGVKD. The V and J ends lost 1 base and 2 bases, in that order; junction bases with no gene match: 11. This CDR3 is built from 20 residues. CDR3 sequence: CAISEYVGQGPSAGANVLTF. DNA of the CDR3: TGTGCCATCAGTGAGTATGTGGGACAGGGGCCTTCGGCTGGGGCCAACGTCCTGACTTTC.

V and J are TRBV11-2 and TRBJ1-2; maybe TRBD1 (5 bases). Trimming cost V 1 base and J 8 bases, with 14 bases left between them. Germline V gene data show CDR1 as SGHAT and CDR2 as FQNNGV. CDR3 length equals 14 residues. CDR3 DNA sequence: TGTGCCAGCAGCTTAGCTACGGGGGTTCAAGGCTACACCTTC. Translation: CASSLATGVQGYTF.

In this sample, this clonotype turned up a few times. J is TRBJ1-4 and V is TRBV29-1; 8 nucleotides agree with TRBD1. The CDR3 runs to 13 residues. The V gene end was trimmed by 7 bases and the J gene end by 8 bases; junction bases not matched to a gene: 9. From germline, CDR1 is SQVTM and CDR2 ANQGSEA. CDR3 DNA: TGCAGCGCAACCGGGACAGGCGGCGAAAAACTGTTTTTT. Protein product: CSATGTGGEKLFF.

The CDR3 region is CASMVGVNTGELFF. CDR3 DNA sequence: TGTGCCAGCATGGTTGGGGTGAACACCGGGGAGCTGTTTTTT. The gene calls are TRBV6-7 and TRBJ2-2; D uncertain. TRBV6-7 is flagged as an ORF with uncertain function. This CDR3 contains 14 residues. Trimming took 7 bases from V and 1 from J, leaving 10 bases between them.

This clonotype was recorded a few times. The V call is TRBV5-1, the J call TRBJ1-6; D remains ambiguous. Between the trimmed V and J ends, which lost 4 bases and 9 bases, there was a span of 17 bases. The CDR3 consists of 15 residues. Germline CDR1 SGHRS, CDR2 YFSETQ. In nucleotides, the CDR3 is TGCGCCAGCAGCCCGGGGATTAGCTCTGGTTCACCCCTCCACTTT. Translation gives CASSPGISSGSPLHF.

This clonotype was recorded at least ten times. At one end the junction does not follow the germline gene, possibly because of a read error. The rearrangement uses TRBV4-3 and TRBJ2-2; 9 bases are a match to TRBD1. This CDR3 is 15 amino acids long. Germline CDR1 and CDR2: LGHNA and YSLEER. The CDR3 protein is CASSQDRGNTGELFF. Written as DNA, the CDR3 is TGTGCCAGCAGTCAGGACAGGGGCAACACCGGGGAGCTGTTTTTT.

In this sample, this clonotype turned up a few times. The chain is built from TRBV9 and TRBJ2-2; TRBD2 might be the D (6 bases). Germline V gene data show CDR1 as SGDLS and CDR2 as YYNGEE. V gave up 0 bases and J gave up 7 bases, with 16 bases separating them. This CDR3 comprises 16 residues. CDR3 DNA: TGTGCCAGCAGCGTAGGAGAGGGGAGGTCTTACGGGGAGCTGTTTTTT. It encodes CASSVGEGRSYGELFF.

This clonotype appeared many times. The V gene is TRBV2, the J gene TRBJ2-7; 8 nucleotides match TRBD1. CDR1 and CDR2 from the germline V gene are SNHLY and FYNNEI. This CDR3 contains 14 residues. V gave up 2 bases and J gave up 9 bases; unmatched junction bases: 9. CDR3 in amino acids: CASSESPGGIRQYV. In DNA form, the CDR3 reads TGTGCCAGCAGTGAATCTCCAGGGGGCATTCGGCAGTACGTC.

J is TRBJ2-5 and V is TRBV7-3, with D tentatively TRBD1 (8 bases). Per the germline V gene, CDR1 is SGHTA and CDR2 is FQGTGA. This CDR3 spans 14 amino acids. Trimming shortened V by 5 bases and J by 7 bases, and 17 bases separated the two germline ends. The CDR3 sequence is CASSRGQAGATQYF. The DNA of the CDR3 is TGTGCCAGCAGCCGGGGACAGGCGGGGGCGACCCAGTACTTC.

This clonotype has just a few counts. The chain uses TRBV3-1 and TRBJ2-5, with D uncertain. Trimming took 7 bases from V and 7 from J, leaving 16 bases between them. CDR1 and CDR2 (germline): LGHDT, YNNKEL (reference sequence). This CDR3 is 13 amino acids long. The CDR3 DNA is TGTGCCAGCACGGCGGCACCTCTCGGGACCCAGTACTTC. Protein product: CASTAAPLGTQYF.

DNA for the CDR3: TGTGCCAGCTTGGCGGCTAGCGGGGGGTACGAGCAGTACTTC. It encodes CASLAASGGYEQYF. The rearrangement links TRBV7-9 to TRBJ2-7; 11 positions match TRBD2. Looked up from germline, CDR1 is SEHNR and CDR2 is FQNEAQ (reference sequence). After removal of 8 bases from V and 4 bases from J, the junction contained 7 bases not matched to a gene. This CDR3 region has 14 residues.

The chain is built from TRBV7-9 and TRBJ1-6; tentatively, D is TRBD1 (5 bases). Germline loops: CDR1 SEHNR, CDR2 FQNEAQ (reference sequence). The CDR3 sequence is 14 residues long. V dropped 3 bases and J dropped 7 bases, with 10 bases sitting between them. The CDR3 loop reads CASSLIGENSPLHF. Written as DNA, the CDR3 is TGTGCCAGCAGCTTGATAGGGGAAAATTCACCCCTCCACTTT.

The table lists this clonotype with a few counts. CDR3 nucleotide sequence: TGCGCCAGCAGCGCGGGACGGACCGAGCAGTACTTC. Translation gives CASSAGRTEQYF. The chain recombines TRBV5-1 with TRBJ2-7, with a tentative D call TRBD2 (6 bases). Germline V gene lookup returns CDR1 SGHRS and CDR2 YFSETQ. Trimming removed 4 bases from V and 6 bases from J, with 11 bases in between. The CDR3 totals 12 residues.

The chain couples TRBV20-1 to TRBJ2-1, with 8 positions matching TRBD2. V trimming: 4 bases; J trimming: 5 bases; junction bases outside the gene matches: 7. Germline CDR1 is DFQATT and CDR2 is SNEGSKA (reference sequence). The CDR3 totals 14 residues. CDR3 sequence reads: CSATLGGGDNEQFF. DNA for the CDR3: TGCAGTGCTACCCTCGGGGGGGGAGACAATGAGCAGTTCTTC.